The sequence of this T cell receptor (beta chain) was determined in a study of blood T cell repertoires in COVID-19. Study details: Some COVID-19 samples were acute and others convalescent; all came from the United States, Italy and Spain.

Authors' data handling: Reference gene primer amplification yielded estimated nucleated cell counts. The repertoire was sequenced with immunoSEQ multiplex PCR; TCRdb's copy has only in-frame clones and lacks some. V, J and clone size reflect that table, while D and trimming were determined from the DNA. The sample holds about 180,000 clones, around 88% seen once. The CDR3 spans 17 residues. CDR1 and CDR2 (germline): SNHLY, FYNNEI. Germline trimming cut 7 bases from V and 4 bases from J; bases unmatched to any gene: 17. Sequenced: peripheral blood. The TCR comes from a woman aged 25 to 39 with acute or convalescent COVID-19. V usage is TRBV2 and J usage is TRBJ2-7; 9 nucleotides line up with TRBD2. CDR3 sequence reads: CASKGSIAGEGVYEQYF. Written as DNA, the CDR3 is TGTGCCAGCAAGGGCAGTATAGCGGGAGAGGGTGTATACGAGCAGTACTTC.